This T cell receptor (beta chain) comes out of a study of PD-1 blockade in classical Hodgkin lymphoma. This table comes from immunoSEQ multiplex PCR, and its TCRdb copy is limited to in-frame clones, with some not included. The data contain some 10,000 clones, about 76% of them singletons. To note about this clone: The antigen is unknown.

Study-wide results and caveats: Prior to therapy, complete responders displayed diversity much like that of newly diagnosed patients. Repertoire difference causes, possibly disease activity or prior therapy, remain undefined. Reports described newly diagnosed patients as having lower baseline TCR diversity than healthy donors.

Relapse was seen in all patients after autologous stem cell transplantation, and brentuximab vedotin exposure was variable. The specimen comprised peripheral blood mononuclear cells (PBMCs), sampled at baseline. The clonotype was recovered from a human donor with classical Hodgkin lymphoma.

CDR3 protein: CASSEGVTSLSYEQYF. CDR3 DNA sequence: TGTGCCAGCAGTGAAGGAGTTACCAGTCTCTCCTACGAGCAGTACTTC. The chain is built from TRBV6-1 and TRBJ2-5; D is uncertain. The DNA end is more similar to TRBJ2-7, so the J call may be wrong. There are 16 residues in the CDR3. Germline values: CDR1 MNHNS, CDR2 SASEGT.